The 6 T cell receptor beta chains below all came from one sample that was sequenced in a study of metastatic and nonmetastatic thyroid tumors. Not a single patient had been given any form of treatment at any point before undergoing thyroid surgery. With MiXCR, TCRdb called clones anew from the PCR reads. The table lists under 45,000 clones, about a sixth of them singletons. Sequencing used tumor tissue. These receptors all come from a female donor with papillary thyroid cancer or a benign thyroid nodule (not recorded which). Some clones in this sample may be carry-over from other donors' samples.

This clone occurred a few times. V and J are TRBV12-3 or TRBV12-4 and TRBJ2-1, with D possibly being TRBD1 (5 bases). Between the trimmed V and J ends, which lost 6 bases and 0 bases, there was a span of 15 bases. The CDR3 loop spans 16 amino acids. Here the CDR3 reads CASSPKGSSSYNEQFF. CDR3 in DNA: TGTGCCAGCAGCCCCAAGGGGTCGAGCTCCTACAATGAGCAGTTCTTC.

V usage is TRBV9 and J usage is TRBJ2-7; TRBD2 matches at 11 bases. This CDR3 contains 18 residues. Trimming at V came to 3 bases and at J to 5 bases, leaving 16 bases not matched to a gene. The germline V gene has CDR1 SGDLS and CDR2 YYNGEE. This chain's CDR3 is CASSADPSGRPLGHEQYF. The CDR3 nucleotides are TGTGCCAGCAGCGCGGATCCTAGCGGGAGGCCTTTAGGACACGAGCAGTACTTC.

The sample holds many counts of this clone. The chain employs TRBV6-2 or TRBV6-3 and TRBJ1-1; 7 positions match TRBD1. Per the germline V gene, CDR1 is MNHEY and CDR2 is SVGEGT. The CDR3 length is 18 residues. The V segment lost 0 bases and the J segment 1 base; nucleotides outside the gene matches: 11. This CDR3 reads CASSYSSFRTGKNTEAFF. DNA of the CDR3: TGTGCCAGCAGTTACTCGTCCTTCCGGACAGGAAAGAACACTGAAGCTTTCTTT.

This clone was counted many times. The chain links TRBV6-1 to TRBJ1-4, with TRBD1 as a possible D gene (6 bases). The CDR3 is 14 residues long. CDR1 and CDR2 from the germline V gene are MNHNS and SASEGT. The ends were cut back, 6 bases at V and 6 bases at J, with 14 bases in the middle. The CDR3 spells CASRSGGGDEKLFF. The CDR3 DNA is TGTGCCAGCAGATCGGGAGGGGGGGATGAAAAACTGTTTTTT.

This clone was seen repeatedly, ten times or more. This chain connects TRBV7-8 to TRBJ2-3; D may be TRBD1 (6 bases). From germline, CDR1 is SGHVS and CDR2 FQNEAQ. The CDR3 totals 14 residues. The V and J ends lost 4 bases and 6 bases respectively, with 14 bases between them. The CDR3 sequence: CASSSGIGGDTQYF. The CDR3 DNA reads as TGTGCCAGCAGCTCAGGCATTGGGGGCGATACGCAGTATTTT.

Ten or more counts support this clone. V gene TRBV12-3 or TRBV12-4 combines with J gene TRBJ1-5; possibly TRBD1 for D (5 bases). This CDR3 contains 15 residues. The V and J ends lost 5 bases and 3 bases respectively, with 14 bases between them. The CDR3 loop reads CASSTGGGLNQPQHF. The CDR3 DNA sequence: TGTGCCAGCAGTACCGGGGGAGGCCTCAATCAGCCCCAGCATTTT.